The clone carrying this T cell receptor beta chain came up a few times. The data belong to a study of OX40 agonist ivuxolimab in advanced cancers. Clones were read by immunoSEQ multiplex PCR, and TCRdb kept only the in-frame ones, dropping some. Of 60,000 or so clones in the sample, about 83% were seen once. This specimen consisted of CD4+ or CD8+ T cells sorted from blood, obtained in a trial of the OX40 agonist ivuxolimab. The TCR comes from an adult with an advanced solid tumor such as melanoma, head and neck, liver or kidney cancer.

The CDR3 is CASSPLWRVNTIYF. The CDR3 region has the DNA TGTGCCAGCAGCCCCCTATGGAGAGTAAACACCATATATTTT. V is TRBV11-2 and J is TRBJ1-3, with unresolved D. Germline CDR1 is SGHAT and CDR2 is FQNNGV. Trimming took 5 bases from V and 6 from J, leaving 14 bases between them. This CDR3 region has 14 residues.